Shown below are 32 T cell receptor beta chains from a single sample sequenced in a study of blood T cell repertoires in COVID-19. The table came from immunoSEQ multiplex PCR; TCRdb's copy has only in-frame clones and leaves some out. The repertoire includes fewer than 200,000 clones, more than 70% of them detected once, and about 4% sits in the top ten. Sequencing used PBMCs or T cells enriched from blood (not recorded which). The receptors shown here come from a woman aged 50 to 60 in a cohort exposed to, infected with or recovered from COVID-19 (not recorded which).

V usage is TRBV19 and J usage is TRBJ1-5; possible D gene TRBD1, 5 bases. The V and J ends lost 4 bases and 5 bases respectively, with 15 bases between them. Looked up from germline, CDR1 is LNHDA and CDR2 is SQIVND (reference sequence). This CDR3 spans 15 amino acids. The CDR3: CASSNTWGGDQPQHF. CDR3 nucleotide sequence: TGTGCCAGTAGTAATACTTGGGGGGGGGATCAGCCCCAGCATTTT.

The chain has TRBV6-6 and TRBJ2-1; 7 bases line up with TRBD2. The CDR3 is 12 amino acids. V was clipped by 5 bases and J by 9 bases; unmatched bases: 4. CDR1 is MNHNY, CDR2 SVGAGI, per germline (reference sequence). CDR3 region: CASSPRTSEQFF. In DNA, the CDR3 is TGTGCCAGCAGTCCCCGGACTAGTGAGCAGTTCTTC.

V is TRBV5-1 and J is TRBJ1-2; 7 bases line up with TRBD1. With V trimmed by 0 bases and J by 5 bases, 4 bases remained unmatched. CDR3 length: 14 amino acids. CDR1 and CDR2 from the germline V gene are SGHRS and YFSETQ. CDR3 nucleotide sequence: TGCGCCAGCAGCTTGGAAGGGGGCGGGTATGGCTACACCTTC. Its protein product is CASSLEGGGYGYTF. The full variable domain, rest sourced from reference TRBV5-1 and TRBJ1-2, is KAGVTQTPRYLIKTRGQQVTLSCSPISGHRSVSWYQQTPGQGLQFLFEYFSETQRNKGNFPGRFSGRQFSNSRSEMNVSTLELGDSALYLCASSLEGGGYGYTFGSGTRLTVV.

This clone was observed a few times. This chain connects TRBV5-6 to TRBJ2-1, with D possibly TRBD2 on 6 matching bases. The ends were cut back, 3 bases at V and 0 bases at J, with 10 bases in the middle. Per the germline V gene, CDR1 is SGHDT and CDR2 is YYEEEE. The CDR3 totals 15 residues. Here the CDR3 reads CASSWRGNSYNEQFF. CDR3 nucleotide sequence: TGTGCCAGCAGCTGGAGGGGAAACTCCTACAATGAGCAGTTCTTC.

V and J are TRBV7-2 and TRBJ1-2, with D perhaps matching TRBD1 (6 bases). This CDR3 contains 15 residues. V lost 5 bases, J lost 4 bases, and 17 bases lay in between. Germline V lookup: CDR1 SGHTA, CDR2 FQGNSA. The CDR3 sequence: CASSPKGGLRYGYTF. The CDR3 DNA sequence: TGTGCCAGCAGCCCTAAGGGGGGGCTGCGCTATGGCTACACCTTC.

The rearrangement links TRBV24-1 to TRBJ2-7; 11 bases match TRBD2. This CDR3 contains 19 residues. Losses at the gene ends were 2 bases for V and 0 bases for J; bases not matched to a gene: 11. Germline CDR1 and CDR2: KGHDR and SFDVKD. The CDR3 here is CATSDSTRSSGGLSYEQYF. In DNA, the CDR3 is TGTGCCACCAGTGATTCGACCAGGTCTAGCGGGGGGCTCTCCTACGAGCAGTACTTC.

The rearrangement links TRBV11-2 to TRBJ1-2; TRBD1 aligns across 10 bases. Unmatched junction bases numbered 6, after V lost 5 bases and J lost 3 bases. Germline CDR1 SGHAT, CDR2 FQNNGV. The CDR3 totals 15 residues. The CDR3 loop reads CASSPTGQGHYGYTF. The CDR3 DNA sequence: TGTGCCAGCAGCCCTACGGGACAGGGGCACTATGGCTACACCTTC.

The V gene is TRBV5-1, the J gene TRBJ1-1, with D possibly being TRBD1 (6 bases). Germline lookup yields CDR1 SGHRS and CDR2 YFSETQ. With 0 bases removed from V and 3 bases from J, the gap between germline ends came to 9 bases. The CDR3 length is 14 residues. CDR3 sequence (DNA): TGCGCCAGCAGCTTGGGGGGGCGTGACACTGAAGCTTTCTTT. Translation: CASSLGGRDTEAFF.

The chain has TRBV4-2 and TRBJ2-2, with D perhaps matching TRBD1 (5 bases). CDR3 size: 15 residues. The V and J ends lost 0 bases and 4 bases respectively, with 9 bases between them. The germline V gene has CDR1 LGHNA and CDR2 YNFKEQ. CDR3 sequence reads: CASSQDRGVTGELFF. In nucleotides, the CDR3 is TGTGCCAGCAGCCAAGATAGGGGTGTCACCGGGGAGCTGTTTTTT.

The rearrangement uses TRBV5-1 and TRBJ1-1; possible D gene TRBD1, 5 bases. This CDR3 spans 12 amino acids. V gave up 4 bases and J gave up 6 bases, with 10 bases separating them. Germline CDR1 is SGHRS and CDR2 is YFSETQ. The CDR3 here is CASSPDRAEAFF. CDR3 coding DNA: TGCGCCAGCAGCCCCGACAGAGCTGAAGCTTTCTTT.

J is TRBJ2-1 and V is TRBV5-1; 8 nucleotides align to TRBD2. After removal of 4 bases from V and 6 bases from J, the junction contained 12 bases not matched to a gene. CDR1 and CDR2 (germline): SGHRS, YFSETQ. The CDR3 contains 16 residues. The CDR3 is CASSPTGTSGINEQFF. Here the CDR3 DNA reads TGCGCCAGCAGCCCGACCGGGACTAGTGGGATCAATGAGCAGTTCTTC.

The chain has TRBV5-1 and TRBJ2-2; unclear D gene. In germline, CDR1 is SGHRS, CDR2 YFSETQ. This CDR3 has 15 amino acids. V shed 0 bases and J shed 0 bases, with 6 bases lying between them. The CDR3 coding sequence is TGCGCCAGCAGCTTGGACAGTGCGAACACCGGGGAGCTGTTTTTT. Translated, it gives CASSLDSANTGELFF. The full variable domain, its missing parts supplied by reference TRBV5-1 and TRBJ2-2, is KAGVTQTPRYLIKTRGQQVTLSCSPISGHRSVSWYQQTPGQGLQFLFEYFSETQRNKGNFPGRFSGRQFSNSRSEMNVSTLELGDSALYLCASSLDSANTGELFFGEGSRLTVL.

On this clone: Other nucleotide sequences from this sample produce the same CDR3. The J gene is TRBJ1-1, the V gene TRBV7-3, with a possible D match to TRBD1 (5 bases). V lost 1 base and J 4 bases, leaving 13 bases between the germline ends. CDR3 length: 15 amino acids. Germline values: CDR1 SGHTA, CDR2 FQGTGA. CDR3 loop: CASSLRLGEATEAFF. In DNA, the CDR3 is TGTGCCAGCAGCTTAAGGTTGGGGGAGGCCACTGAAGCTTTCTTT.

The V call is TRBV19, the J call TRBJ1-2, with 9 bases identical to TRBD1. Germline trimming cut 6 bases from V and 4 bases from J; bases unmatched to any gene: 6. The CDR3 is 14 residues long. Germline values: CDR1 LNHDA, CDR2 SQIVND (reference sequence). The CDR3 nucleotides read TGTGCCAGTAGGCCGGGACAGGGACCCTATGGCTACACCTTC. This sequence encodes CASRPGQGPYGYTF. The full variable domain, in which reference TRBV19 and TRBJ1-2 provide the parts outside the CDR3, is DGGITQSPKYLFRKEGQNVTLSCEQNLNHDAMYWYRQDPGQGLRLIYYSQIVNDFQKGDIAEGYSVSREKKESFPLTVTSAQKNPTAFYLCASRPGQGPYGYTFGSGTRLTVV.

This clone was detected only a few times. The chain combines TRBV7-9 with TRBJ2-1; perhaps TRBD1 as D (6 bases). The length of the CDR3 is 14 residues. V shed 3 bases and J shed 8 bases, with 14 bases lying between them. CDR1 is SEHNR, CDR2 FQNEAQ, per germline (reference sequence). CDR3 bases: TGTGCCAGCAGCTTCCCGGACAGCGGCTATGAGCAGTTCTTC. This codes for CASSFPDSGYEQFF.

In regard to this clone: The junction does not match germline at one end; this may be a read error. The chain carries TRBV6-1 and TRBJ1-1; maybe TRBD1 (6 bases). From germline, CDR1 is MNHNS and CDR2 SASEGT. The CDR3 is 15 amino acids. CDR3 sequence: CASREDRTANTEAFF. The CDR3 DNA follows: TGTGCCAGCAGAGAAGACAGGACCGCGAACACTGAAGCTTTCTTT.

The CDR3 here is CASSPGLGQNTEAFF. Here the CDR3 DNA reads TGTGCCAGCAGTCCCGGCTTGGGACAGAACACTGAAGCTTTCTTT. The chain has TRBV28 and TRBJ1-1, with D tentatively TRBD1 (6 bases). V was trimmed by 5 bases and J by 1 base, leaving 14 bases between them. Germline CDR1 is MDHEN and CDR2 is SYDVKM. CDR3 length: 15 amino acids.

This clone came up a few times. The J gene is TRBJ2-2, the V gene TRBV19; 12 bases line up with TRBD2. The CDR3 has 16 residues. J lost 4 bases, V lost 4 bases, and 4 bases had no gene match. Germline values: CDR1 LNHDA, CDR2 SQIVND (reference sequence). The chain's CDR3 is CASSNGLAGPTGELFF. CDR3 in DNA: TGTGCCAGTAGTAACGGACTAGCGGGACCCACCGGGGAGCTGTTTTTT.

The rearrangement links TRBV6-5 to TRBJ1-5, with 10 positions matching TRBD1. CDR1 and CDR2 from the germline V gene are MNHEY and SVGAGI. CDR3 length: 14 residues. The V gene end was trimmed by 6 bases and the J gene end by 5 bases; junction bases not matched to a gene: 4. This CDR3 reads CASRSDRGHQPQHF. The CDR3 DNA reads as TGTGCCAGCAGATCCGACAGGGGGCATCAGCCCCAGCATTTT.

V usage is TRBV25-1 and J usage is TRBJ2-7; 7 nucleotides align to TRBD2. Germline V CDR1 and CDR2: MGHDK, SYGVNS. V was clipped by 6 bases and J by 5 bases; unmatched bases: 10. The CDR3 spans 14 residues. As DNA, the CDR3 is TGTGCCAGCAGGGAGGGAGGGTTGGGGGACGAGCAGTACTTC. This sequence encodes CASREGGLGDEQYF.

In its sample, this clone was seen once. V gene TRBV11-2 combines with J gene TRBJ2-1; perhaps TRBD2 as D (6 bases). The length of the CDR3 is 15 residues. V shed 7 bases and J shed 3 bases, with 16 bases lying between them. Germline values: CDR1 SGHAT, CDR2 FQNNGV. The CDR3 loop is CASKPRDIGYNEQFF. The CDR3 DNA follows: TGTGCCAGCAAACCGCGGGATATCGGCTACAATGAGCAGTTCTTC.

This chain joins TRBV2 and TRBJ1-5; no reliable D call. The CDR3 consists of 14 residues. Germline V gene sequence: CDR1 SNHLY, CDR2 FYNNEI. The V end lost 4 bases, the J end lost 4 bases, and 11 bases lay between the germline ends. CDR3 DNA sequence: TGTGCCAGCAGTGTGGATGGAGGGAATCAGCCCCAGCATTTT. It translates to CASSVDGGNQPQHF.

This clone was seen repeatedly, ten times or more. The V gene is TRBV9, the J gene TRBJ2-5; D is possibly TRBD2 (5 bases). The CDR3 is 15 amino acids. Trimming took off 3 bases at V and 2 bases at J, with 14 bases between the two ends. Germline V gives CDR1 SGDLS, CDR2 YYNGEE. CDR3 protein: CASSATLDTQETQYF. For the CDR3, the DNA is TGTGCCAGCAGCGCGACACTAGACACACAAGAGACCCAGTACTTC.

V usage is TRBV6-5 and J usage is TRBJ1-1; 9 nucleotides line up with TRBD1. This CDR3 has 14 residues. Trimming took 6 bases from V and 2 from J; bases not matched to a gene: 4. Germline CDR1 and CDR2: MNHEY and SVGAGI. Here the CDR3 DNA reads TGTGCCAGCAGCCTGGGACAGGGAAACACTGAAGCTTTCTTT. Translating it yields CASSLGQGNTEAFF.

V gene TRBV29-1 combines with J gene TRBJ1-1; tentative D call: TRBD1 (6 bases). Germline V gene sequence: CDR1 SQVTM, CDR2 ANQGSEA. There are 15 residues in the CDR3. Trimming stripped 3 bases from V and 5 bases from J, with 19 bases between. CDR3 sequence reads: CSVDPSSGGRTEAFF. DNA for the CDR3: TGCAGCGTTGATCCCTCGTCGGGGGGCCGGACTGAAGCTTTCTTT.

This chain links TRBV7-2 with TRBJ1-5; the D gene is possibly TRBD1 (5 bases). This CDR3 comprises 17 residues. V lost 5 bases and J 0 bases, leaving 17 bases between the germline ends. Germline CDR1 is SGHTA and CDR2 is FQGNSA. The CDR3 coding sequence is TGTGCCAGCAGCCCGGGACTGGACTCCTATAGCAATCAGCCCCAGCATTTT. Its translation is CASSPGLDSYSNQPQHF.

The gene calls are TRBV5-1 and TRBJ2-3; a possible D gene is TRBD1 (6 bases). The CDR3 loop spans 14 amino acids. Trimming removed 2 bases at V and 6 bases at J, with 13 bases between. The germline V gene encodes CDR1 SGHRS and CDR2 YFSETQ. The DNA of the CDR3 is TGCGCCAGCAGCTTACAGGGAGAAGAGGATACGCAGTATTTT. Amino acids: CASSLQGEEDTQYF.

This chain's CDR3 is CASSSGTSGIEYEQFF. For the CDR3, the DNA is TGTGCCAGCAGCTCCGGGACTAGCGGGATTGAATATGAGCAGTTCTTC. This chain uses TRBV5-4 with TRBJ2-1; 13 positions agree with TRBD2. CDR1 is SGHNT, CDR2 YYREEE, per germline (reference sequence). V lost 3 bases, J lost 8 bases, and 8 bases stayed unmatched. The CDR3 is 16 amino acids.

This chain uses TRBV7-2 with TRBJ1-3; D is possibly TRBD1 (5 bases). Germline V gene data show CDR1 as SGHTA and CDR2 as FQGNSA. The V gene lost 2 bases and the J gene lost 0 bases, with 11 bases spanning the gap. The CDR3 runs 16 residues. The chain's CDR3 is CASSLQTANSGNTIYF. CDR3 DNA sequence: TGTGCCAGCAGCTTACAGACAGCGAACTCTGGAAACACCATATATTTT.

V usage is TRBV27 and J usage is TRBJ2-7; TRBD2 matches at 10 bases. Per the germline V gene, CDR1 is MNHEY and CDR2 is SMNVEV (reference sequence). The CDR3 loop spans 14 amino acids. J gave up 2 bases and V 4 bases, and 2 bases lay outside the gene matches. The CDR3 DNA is TGTGCCAGCAGTTGGACTAGCGGACCCTACGAGCAGTACTTC. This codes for CASSWTSGPYEQYF.

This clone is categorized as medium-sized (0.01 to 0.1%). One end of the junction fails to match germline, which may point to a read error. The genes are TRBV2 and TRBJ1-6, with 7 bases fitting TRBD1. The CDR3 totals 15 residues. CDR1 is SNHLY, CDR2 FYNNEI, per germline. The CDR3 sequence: CASSEGTAKDSPLHF. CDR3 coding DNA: TGTGCCAGCAGCGAAGGGACAGCGAAGGATTCACCCCTCCACTTT.

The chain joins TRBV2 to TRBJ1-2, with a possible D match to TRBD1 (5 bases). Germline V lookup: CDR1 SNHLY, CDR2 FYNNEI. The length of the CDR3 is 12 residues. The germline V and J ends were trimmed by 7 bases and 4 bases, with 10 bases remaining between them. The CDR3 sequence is CASTPGIYGYTF. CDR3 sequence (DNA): TGTGCCAGCACCCCAGGGATCTATGGCTACACCTTC. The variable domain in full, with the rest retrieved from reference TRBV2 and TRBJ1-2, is EPEVTQTPSHQVTQMGQEVILRCVPISNHLYFYWYRQILGQKVEFLVSFYNNEISEKSEIFDDQFSVERPDGSNFTLKIRSTKLEDSAMYFCASTPGIYGYTFGSGTRLTVV.